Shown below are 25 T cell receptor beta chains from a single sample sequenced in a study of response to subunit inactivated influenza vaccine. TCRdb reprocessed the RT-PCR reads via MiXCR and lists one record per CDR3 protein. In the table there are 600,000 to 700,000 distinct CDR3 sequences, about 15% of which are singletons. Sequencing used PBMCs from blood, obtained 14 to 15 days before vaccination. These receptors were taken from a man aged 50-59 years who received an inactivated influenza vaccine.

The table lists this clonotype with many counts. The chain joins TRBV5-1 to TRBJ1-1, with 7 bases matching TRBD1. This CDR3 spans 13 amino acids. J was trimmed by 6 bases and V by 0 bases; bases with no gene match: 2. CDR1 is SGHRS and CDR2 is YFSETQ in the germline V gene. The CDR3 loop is CASSLGQGAEAFF. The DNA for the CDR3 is TGCGCCAGCAGCTTGGGACAGGGCGCTGAAGCTTTCTTT.

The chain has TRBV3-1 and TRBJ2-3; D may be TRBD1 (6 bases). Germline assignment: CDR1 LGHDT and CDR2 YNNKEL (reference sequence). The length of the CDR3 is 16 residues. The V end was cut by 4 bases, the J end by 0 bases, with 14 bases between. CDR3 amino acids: CASSPGQSDSTDTQYF. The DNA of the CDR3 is TGTGCCAGCAGCCCTGGACAGTCCGATAGCACAGATACGCAGTATTTT.

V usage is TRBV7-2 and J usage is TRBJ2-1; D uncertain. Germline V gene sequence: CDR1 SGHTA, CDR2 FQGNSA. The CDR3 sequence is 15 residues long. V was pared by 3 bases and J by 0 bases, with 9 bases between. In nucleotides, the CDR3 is TGTGCCAGCAGCTTCGGCGCGAGCTCCTACAATGAGCAGTTCTTC. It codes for CASSFGASSYNEQFF.

As DNA, the CDR3 is TGTGCCAGCAGCCAAGTTGGAGGGAGCTATGGCTACACCTTC. It codes for CASSQVGGSYGYTF. This sequence joins TRBV14 and TRBJ1-2, with D hard to call. The V end lost 1 base, the J end lost 4 bases, and 10 bases lay between the germline ends. Germline CDR1 SGHDN, CDR2 FVKESK. The CDR3 consists of 14 residues.

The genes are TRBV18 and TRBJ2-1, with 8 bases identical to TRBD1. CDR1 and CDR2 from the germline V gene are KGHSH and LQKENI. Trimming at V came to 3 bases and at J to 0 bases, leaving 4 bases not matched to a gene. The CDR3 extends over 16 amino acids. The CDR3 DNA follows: TGTGCCAGCTCACCGAGGACAGGGAACTCCTACAATGAGCAGTTCTTC. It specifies CASSPRTGNSYNEQFF.

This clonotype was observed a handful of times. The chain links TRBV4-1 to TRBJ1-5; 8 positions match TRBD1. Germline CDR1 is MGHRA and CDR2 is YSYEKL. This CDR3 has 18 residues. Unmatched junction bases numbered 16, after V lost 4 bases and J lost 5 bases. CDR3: CASSPRPGQGGLDQPQHF. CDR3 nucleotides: TGCGCCAGCAGCCCCCGTCCCGGACAGGGAGGGCTGGATCAGCCCCAGCATTTT.

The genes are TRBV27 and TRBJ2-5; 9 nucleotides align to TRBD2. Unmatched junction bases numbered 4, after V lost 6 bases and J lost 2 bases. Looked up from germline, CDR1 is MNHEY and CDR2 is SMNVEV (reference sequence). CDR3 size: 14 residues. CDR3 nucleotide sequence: TGTGCCAGCAGACGACTAGCGGCACAAGAGACCCAGTACTTC. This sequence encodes CASRRLAAQETQYF.

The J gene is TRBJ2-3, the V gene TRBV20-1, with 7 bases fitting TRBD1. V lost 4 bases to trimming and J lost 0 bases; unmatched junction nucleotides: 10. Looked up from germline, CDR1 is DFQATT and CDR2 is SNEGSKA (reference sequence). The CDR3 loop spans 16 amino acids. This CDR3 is CSATPVGDRSTDTQYF. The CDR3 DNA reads TGCAGTGCTACTCCGGTCGGGGACAGAAGCACAGATACGCAGTATTTT.

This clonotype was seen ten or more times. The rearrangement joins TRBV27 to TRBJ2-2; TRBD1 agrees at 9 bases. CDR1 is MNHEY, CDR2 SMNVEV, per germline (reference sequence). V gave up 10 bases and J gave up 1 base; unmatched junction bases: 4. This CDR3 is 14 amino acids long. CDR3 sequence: CAIPGQGNTGELFF. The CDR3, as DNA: TGTGCCATTCCGGGACAGGGGAACACCGGGGAGCTGTTTTTT.

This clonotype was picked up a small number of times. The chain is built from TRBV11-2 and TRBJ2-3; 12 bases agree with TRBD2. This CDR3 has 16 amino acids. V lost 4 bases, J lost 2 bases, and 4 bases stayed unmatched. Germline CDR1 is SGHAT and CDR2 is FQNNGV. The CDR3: CASSYLAGGATDTQYF. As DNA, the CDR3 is TGTGCCAGCAGCTACCTAGCGGGGGGGGCCACAGATACGCAGTATTTT. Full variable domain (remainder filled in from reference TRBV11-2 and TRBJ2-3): EAGVAQSPRYKIIEKRQSVAFWCNPISGHATLYWYQQILGQGPKLLIQFQNNGVVDDSQLPKDRFSAERLKGVDSTLKIQPAKLEDSAVYLCASSYLAGGATDTQYFGPGTRLTVL.

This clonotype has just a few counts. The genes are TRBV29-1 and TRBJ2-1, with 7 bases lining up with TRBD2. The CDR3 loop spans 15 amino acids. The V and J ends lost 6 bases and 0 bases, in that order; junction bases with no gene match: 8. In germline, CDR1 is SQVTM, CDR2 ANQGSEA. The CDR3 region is CSVTWGGGSYNEQFF. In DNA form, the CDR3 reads TGCAGCGTCACCTGGGGGGGGGGCTCCTACAATGAGCAGTTCTTC.

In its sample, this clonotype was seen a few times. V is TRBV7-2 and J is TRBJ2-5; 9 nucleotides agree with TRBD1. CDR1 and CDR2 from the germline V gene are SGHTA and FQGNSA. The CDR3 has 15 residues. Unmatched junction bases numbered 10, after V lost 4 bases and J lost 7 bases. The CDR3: CASSSRDRAGGTQYF. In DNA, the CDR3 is TGTGCCAGCAGCTCCCGGGACAGGGCTGGGGGGACCCAGTACTTC.

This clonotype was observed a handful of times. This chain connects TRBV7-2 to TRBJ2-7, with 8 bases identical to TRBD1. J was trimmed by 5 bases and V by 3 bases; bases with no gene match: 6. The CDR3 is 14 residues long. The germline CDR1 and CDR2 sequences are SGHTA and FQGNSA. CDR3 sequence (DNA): TGTGCCAGCAGCTTCTCGACAGGGGTTCACGAGCAGTACTTC. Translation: CASSFSTGVHEQYF.

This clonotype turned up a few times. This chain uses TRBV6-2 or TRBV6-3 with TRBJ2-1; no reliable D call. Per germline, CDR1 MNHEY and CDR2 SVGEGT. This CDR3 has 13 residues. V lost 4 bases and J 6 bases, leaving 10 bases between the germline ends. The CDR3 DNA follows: TGTGCCAGCAGTTTATCAGTTAGCAATGAGCAGTTCTTC. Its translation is CASSLSVSNEQFF.

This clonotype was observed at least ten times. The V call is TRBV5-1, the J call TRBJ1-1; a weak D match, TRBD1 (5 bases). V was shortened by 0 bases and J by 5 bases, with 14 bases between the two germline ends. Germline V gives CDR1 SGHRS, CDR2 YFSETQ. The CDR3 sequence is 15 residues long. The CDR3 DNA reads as TGCGCCAGCAGCTTGGAAGGGGCCGGGAGGACTGAAGCTTTCTTT. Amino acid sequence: CASSLEGAGRTEAFF.

The CDR3 reads CSALRTGVSYEQYF. The CDR3 DNA follows: TGCAGTGCTTTAAGGACAGGGGTTTCCTACGAGCAGTACTTC. V usage is TRBV20-1 and J usage is TRBJ2-7; 9 bases are a match to TRBD1. This CDR3 contains 14 residues. With V trimmed by 5 bases and J by 1 base, 6 bases remained unmatched. Per the germline V gene, CDR1 is DFQATT and CDR2 is SNEGSKA (reference sequence).

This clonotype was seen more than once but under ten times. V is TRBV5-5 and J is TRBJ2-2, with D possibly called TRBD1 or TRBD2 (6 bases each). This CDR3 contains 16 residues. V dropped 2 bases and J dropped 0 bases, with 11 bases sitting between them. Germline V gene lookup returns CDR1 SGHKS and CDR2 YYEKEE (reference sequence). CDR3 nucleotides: TGTGCCAGCAGCTTAAGGGGGGCTACGAACACCGGGGAGCTGTTTTTT. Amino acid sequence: CASSLRGATNTGELFF.

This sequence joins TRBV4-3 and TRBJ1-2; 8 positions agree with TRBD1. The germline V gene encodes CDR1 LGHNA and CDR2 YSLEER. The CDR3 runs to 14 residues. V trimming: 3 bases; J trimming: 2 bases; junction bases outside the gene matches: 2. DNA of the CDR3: TGCGCCAGCAGCCAGTCAGGGGGCAACTATGGCTACACCTTC. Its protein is CASSQSGGNYGYTF.

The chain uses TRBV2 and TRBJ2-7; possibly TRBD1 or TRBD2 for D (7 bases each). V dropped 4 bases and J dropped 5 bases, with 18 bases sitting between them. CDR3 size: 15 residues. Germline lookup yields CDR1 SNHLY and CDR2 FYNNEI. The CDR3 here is CASSAVRQGGHEQYF. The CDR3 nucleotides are TGTGCCAGCAGTGCGGTCCGCCAGGGGGGGCACGAGCAGTACTTC.

The CDR3 DNA reads TGCGCCAGCAGCTTCCTCGATGGACAAGCAAAAGAGACCCAGTACTTC. It specifies CASSFLDGQAKETQYF. V and J are TRBV5-1 and TRBJ2-5; a possible D gene is TRBD1 (5 bases). CDR1 and CDR2 from the germline V gene are SGHRS and YFSETQ. The germline V and J ends were trimmed by 2 bases and 3 bases, with 17 bases remaining between them. This CDR3 region has 16 residues.

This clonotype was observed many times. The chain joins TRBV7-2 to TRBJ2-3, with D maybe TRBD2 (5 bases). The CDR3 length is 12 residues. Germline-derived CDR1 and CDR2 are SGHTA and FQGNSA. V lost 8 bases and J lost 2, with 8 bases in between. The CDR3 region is CASRELTDTQYF. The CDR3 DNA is TGTGCCAGCCGGGAACTCACAGATACGCAGTATTTT.

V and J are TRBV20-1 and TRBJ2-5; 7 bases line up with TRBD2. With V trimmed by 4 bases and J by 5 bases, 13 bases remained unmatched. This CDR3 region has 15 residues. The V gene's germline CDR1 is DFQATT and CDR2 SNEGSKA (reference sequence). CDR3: CSATTLERGDETQYF. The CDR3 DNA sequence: TGCAGTGCTACCACCTTGGAGCGGGGAGACGAGACCCAGTACTTC.

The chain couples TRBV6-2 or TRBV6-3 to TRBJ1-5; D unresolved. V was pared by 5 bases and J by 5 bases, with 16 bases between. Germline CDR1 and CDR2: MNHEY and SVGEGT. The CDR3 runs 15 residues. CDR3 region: CASSSGRTKDQPQHF. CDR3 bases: TGTGCCAGCAGTAGCGGCAGGACCAAGGATCAGCCCCAGCATTTT.

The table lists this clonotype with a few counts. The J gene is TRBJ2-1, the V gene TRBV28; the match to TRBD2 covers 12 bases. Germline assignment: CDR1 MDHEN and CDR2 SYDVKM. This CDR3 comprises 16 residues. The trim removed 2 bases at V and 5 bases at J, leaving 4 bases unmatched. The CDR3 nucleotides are TGTGCCAGCAGTTTACTAGCGGGAGGGCCGAACAATGAGCAGTTCTTC. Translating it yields CASSLLAGGPNNEQFF. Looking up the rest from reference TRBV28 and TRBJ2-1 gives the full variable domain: DVKVTQSSRYLVKRTGEKVFLECVQDMDHENMFWYRQDPGLGLRLIYFSYDVKMKEKGDIPEGYSVSREKKERFSLILESASTNQTSMYLCASSLLAGGPNNEQFFGPGTRLTVL.

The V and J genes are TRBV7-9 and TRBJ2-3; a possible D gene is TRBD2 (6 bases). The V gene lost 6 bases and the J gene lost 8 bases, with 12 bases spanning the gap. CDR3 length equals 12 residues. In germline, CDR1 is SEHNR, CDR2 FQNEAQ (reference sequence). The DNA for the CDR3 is TGTGCCAGCAGACCACTAGCCGCTACGCAGTATTTT. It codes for CASRPLAATQYF.